This entry is about one TCR beta chain. What it recognizes is unknown. The CDR3 spans 17 residues. Germline CDR1 LGHNA, CDR2 YNFKEQ. With V trimmed by 4 bases and J by 1 base, 13 bases remained unmatched. The sample belongs to a study of shared clonotypes between healthy human individuals. Study details: A couple of women and three men aged 18 to 49 made up the donors. Study observations and caveats: Naive subsets tended to show greater estimated richness than memory subsets. Among a handful of donors, about 5% of naive CD4 clonotypes were found in common.

Profiled with immunoSEQ multiplex PCR; TCRdb holds only in-frame clones, not every one. The data show about 2.1 million clones, around 93% seen once. CD45RO negativity and positive selection for CCR7 defined naive CD8 cells, a population that excluded terminally differentiated effector memory CD45RA+ cells. The receptor was isolated from a man between 18 and 29 years old in good health. Some clones in this sample may be carry-over from other donors' samples. Sequencing input: naive CD8+ T cells from PBMCs. The V call is TRBV4-2, the J call TRBJ2-7, with 7 bases that match TRBD1. The CDR3 is CASSLGWDLTGSYEQYF. The CDR3 DNA is TGTGCCAGCAGCCTCGGATGGGACCTGACAGGGTCCTACGAGCAGTACTTC.